This T cell receptor beta chain comes out of a study of tumor and adjacent non-tumor tissue in lung cancer. Study outcomes and limitations: Patients with more diverse tumor TCRs had worse survival.

Note on this clonotype: Its matching antigen is unknown. A much larger clone lies a single base off, so this may be a read error.

There are 14 residues in the CDR3. Germline values: CDR1 GTSNPN, CDR2 SVGIG (reference sequence). This sample's RNA came from whole unsorted tissue. TCRbeta libraries were built with three rounds of nested PCR, modified from ARM-PCR. TCRdb recomputed calls from the multiplex PCR reads with MiXCR, one row per CDR3 protein. The sample shows about 70,000 distinct CDR3 sequences, about three quarters of them seen only once. Sequenced input: lung tumor tissue. This sequence joins TRBV30 and TRBJ2-7, with no clear D. This clonotype was sampled from a man aged 60 to 69 with non-small cell lung cancer. The CDR3 DNA is TGTGTCTGGAGTAAAATCTGGGATTCGGCCGAGCAGTACTTC. Its translation is CVWSKIWDSAEQYF.